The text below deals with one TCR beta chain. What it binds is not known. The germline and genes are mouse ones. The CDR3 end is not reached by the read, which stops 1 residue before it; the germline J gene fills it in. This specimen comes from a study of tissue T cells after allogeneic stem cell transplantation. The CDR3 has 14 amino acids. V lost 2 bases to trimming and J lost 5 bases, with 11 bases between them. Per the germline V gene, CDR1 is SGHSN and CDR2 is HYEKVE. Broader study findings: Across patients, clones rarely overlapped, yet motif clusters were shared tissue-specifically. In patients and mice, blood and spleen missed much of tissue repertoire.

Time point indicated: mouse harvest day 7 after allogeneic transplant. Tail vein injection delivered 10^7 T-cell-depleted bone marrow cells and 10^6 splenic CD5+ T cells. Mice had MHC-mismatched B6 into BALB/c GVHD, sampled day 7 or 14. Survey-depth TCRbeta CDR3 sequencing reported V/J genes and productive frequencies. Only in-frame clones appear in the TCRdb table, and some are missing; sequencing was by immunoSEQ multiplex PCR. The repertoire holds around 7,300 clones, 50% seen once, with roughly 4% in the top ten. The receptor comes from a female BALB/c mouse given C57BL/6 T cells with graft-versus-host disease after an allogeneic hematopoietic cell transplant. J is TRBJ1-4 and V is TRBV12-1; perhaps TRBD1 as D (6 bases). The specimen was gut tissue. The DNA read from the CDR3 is TGTGCCAGCTCTCCGGGACATAATAACGAAAGATTATTT. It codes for CASSPGHNNERLF. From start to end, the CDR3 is CASSPGHNNERLFF.